The 12 T cell receptor beta chains below come from one sample, sequenced in a study of tumor-infiltrating lymphocytes in primary liver carcinoma. RNA and DNA were co-extracted from around 20-30 mg of unsorted bulk tissue. TCR beta cDNA was reverse-transcribed from about 500 ng of total RNA. The reaction used a constant-region primer and ProtoScript II reverse transcriptase. The TCR beta library was amplified through three nested multiplex PCR rounds in a modified ARM-PCR procedure. PCR rounds one and two used TRBV1-TRBV30 forward primers with a C-beta reverse primer for roughly 10 cycles each. TCRdb re-analysed the multiplex PCR reads in MiXCR, keeping a single row per CDR3 protein. The sample yields about 210,000 distinct CDR3 sequences, about 82% seen once. The specimen was tumor tissue from primary liver carcinoma. The receptors were gathered from a man aged 35 to 55 with primary liver carcinoma and hepatitis B virus infection.

With regard to this clonotype: Sequence at one end of the junction differs from germline and may be a read error. This chain connects TRBV10-2 to TRBJ2-7; 9 bases fit TRBD1. The CDR3 has 15 amino acids. Germline-derived CDR1 and CDR2 are WSHSY and SAAADI. CDR3 sequence reads: CANSDPGQGLYEKYF. The CDR3 DNA reads TGCGCCAACAGTGACCCGGGACAGGGCTTATACGAGAAGTACTTC.

As concerns this clonotype: This may come from a read error, since a much larger clone is one base off. The rearrangement uses TRBV5-1 and TRBJ2-3; D perhaps matches TRBD2 (5 bases). In germline, CDR1 is SGHRS, CDR2 YFSETQ. The CDR3 loop spans 16 amino acids. Trimming removed 3 bases from V and 0 bases from J, with 14 bases in between. The CDR3 loop is CASSSRLSESTDTQYF. The CDR3 DNA follows: TGCGCCAGCAGCTCCAGACTATCGGAGAGCACAGATACGCAGTATTTT.

Comment on this clonotype: Because the CDR3 is missing its conserved closing phenylalanine or tryptophan, this is likely a read error. This chain connects TRBV11-2 to TRBJ2-2, with a tentative D call TRBD2 (5 bases). The CDR3 extends over 13 amino acids. The V end lost 9 bases, the J end lost 8 bases, and 16 bases lay between the germline ends. Germline values: CDR1 SGHAT, CDR2 FQNNGV. The CDR3 bases are TGTGCCAGGAGCCTCGAGAGGACTGGGGAGCTGTTTTCT. Translated, it gives CARSLERTGELFS.

Turning to this clonotype: The junction departs from germline at one end; a sequencing error may be responsible. V gene TRBV5-6 combines with J gene TRBJ2-1; D is uncertain. The CDR3 extends over 17 amino acids. Germline assignment: CDR1 SGHDT and CDR2 YYEEEE. The CDR3, as DNA: TGTGCCAGCAGCTTGGGACGGAGTTGCTCTGTGTACAGTGAGCAGTTCTTC. It translates to CASSLGRSCSVYSEQFF.

This clonotype was recorded a few times. An end of the junction does not agree with germline; a read error may underlie this. This rearrangement joins TRBV6-1 to TRBJ1-5; D not certain. This CDR3 comprises 13 residues. CDR1 is MNHNS and CDR2 is SASEGT in the germline V gene. The CDR3 spells CASSHGGNQSQHF. As DNA, the CDR3 is TGTGCCAGCAGCCACGGCGGCAATCAGTCCCAGCATTTT.

In regard to this clonotype: A junction boundary mismatches the germline segment, possibly from a read error. The chain employs TRBV12-3 or TRBV12-4 and TRBJ1-2; a weak D match, TRBD1 (5 bases). The CDR3 consists of 15 residues. In nucleotides, the CDR3 is TGTGCCAGCAGTTTCACCCGGGACCCTAACTATGGCTACACGTTC. Translated, it gives CASSFTRDPNYGYTF.

The J gene is TRBJ2-3, the V gene TRBV20-1, with a possible D match to TRBD2 (6 bases). This CDR3 comprises 13 residues. Per germline, CDR1 DFQATT and CDR2 SNEGSKA (reference sequence). The germline V and J ends were trimmed by 5 bases and 5 bases, with 14 bases remaining between them. CDR3 coding DNA: TGCAGTGCTGGAGGGCGGGATGGAGATACGCAGTATTTT. As protein: CSAGGRDGDTQYF.

Note on this clonotype: The junction departs from germline at one end; a sequencing error may be responsible. V usage is TRBV5-5 and J usage is TRBJ2-7; D not resolved. Looked up from germline, CDR1 is SGHKS and CDR2 is YYEKEE (reference sequence). The CDR3 extends over 13 amino acids. The CDR3 is CAGSLLLRDEQYF. CDR3 nucleotide sequence: TGTGCCGGCAGCCTTCTGCTTCGGGACGAGCAGTACTTC.

Comment on this clonotype: The conserved phenylalanine or tryptophan is not found at the CDR3 terminus, so this likely reflects a read error. The chain recombines TRBV28 with TRBJ2-7; D might be TRBD1 (7 bases). Trimming pared 7 bases from V and 1 base from J, leaving 26 bases between. The CDR3 is 18 residues long. Germline-derived CDR1 and CDR2 are MDHEN and SYDVKM. The CDR3 nucleotides read TGTGCCAGCACAAGAAAAGGGGGCGCGGGGCGCGGTTCCTACGAGCAGTACTTG. It encodes CASTRKGGAGRGSYEQYL.

The genes are TRBV4-1 and TRBJ2-1; tentative D call: TRBD2 (6 bases). Germline V gene data show CDR1 as MGHRA and CDR2 as YSYEKL. This CDR3 contains 15 residues. The CDR3: CANSPVGGGGNEQFF. CDR3 DNA: TGCGCAAACAGCCCAGTTGGGGGAGGCGGCAATGAGCAGTTCTTC.

This chain connects TRBV5-6 to TRBJ2-7, with D maybe TRBD2 (5 bases). The end of the DNA is better explained by TRBJ2-1, so the J call may be wrong. The CDR3 has 14 amino acids. The germline CDR1 and CDR2 sequences are SGHDT and YYEEEE. The CDR3 region is CASSSRTGPYEQFF. The DNA of the CDR3 is TGTGCCAGCAGCTCGCGGACTGGGCCCTACGAGCAGTTCTTC.

This clonotype has at least ten counts. The chain is built from TRBV11-2 and TRBJ2-2; no definite D call. This CDR3 comprises 13 residues. The V end was cut by 5 bases, the J end by 5 bases, with 9 bases between. Per the germline V gene, CDR1 is SGHAT and CDR2 is FQNNGV. For the CDR3, the DNA is TGTGCCAGCAGCCTCGAGAGGACCGGGGAGCTGTTTTTT. Translation gives CASSLERTGELFF.